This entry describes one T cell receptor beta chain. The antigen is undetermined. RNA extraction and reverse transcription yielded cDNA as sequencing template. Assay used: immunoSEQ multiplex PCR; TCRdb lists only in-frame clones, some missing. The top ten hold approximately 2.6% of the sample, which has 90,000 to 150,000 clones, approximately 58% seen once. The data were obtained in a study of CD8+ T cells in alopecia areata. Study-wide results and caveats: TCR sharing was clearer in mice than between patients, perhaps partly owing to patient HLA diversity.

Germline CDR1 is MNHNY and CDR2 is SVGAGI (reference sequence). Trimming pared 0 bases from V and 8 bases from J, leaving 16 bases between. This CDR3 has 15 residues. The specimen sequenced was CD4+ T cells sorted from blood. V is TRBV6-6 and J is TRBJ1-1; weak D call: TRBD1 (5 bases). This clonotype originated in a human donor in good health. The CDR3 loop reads CASSYSFGGSVEAFF. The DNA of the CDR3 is TGTGCCAGCAGTTACTCATTCGGGGGGTCGGTCGAAGCTTTCTTT.